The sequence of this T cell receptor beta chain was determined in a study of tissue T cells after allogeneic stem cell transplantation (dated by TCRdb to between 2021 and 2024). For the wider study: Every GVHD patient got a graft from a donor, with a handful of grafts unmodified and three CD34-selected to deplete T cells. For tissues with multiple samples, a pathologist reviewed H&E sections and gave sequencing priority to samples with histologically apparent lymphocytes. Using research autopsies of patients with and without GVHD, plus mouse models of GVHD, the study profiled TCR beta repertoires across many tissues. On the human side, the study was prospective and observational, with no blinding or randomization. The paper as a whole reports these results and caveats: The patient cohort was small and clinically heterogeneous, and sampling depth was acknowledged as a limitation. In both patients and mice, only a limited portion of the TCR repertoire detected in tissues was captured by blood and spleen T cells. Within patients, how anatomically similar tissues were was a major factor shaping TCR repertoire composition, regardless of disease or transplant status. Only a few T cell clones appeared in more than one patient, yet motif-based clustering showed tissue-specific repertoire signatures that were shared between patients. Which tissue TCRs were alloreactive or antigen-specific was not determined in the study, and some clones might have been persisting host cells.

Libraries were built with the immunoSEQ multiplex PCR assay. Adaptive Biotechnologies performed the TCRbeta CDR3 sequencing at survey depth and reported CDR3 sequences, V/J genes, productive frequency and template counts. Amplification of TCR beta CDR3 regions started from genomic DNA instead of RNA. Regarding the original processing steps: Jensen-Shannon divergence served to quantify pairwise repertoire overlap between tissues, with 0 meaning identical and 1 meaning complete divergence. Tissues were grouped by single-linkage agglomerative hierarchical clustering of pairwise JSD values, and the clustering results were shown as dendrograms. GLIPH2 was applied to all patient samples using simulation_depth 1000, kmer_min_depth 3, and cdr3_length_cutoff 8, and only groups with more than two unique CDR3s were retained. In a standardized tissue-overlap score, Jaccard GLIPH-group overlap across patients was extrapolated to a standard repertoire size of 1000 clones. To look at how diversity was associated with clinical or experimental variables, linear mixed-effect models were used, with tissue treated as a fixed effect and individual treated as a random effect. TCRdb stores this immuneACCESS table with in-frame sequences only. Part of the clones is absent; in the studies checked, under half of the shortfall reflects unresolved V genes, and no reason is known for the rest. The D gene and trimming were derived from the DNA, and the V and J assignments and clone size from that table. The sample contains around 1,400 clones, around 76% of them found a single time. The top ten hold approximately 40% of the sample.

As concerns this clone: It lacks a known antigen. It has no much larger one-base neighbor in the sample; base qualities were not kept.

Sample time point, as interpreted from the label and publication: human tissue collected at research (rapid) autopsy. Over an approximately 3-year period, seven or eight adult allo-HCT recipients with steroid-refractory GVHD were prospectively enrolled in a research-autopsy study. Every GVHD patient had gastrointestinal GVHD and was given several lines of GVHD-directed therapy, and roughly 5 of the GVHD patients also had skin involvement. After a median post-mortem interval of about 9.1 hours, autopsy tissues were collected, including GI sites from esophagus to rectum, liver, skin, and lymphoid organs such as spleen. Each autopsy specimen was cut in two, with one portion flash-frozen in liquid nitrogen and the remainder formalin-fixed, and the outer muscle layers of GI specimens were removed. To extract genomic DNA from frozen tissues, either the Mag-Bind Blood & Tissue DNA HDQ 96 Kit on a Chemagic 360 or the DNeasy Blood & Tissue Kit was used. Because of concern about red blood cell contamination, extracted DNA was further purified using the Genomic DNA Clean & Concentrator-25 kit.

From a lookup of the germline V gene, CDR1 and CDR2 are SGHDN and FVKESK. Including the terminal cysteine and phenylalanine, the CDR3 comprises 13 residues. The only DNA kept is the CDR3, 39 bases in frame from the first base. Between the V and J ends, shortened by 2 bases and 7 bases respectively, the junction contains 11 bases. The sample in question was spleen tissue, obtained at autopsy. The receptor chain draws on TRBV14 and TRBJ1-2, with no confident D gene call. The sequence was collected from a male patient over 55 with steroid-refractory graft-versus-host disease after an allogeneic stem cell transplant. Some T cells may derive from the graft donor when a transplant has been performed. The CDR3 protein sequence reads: CASSQTTTAGYTF. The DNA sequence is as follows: TGTGCCAGCAGCCAAACGACAACGGCTGGCTACACCTTC.